Listed below are T cell receptor beta chains from one sample, sequenced in a study of glioma-infiltrating T cells after dendritic cell vaccination. The table came from immunoSEQ multiplex PCR; TCRdb's copy has only in-frame clones and leaves some out. The profile shows fewer than 60,000 clones, around nine tenths of them singletons. The sequences come from blood, collected after dendritic cell vaccination. These receptors all stem from a human donor with glioblastoma. Both conserved end residues are part of each CDR3. The order of the fields is J gene, D gene, clone size, V gene, CDR3 protein, CDR3 DNA. D genes are given only for firm matches. Expanded clones are given a class, and other clones once, few, many or no size at all.

TRBJ2-6 - - TRBV6-6 CASSYFPGTGANVLTF TGTGCCAGCAGTTACTTCCCAGGGACTGGGGCCAACGTCCTGACTTTC
TRBJ1-2 - - TRBV5-6 CASSPIPVGGLLGYTF TGTGCCAGCAGCCCTATCCCGGTCGGGGGGCTCTTGGGCTACACCTTC
TRBJ2-7 TRBD1 once TRBV7-9 CASSSTGGLYEQYF TGTGCCAGCAGCTCGACAGGGGGTCTATACGAGCAGTACTTC
TRBJ1-2 TRBD1 - TRBV6-5 CASSYGDRGYGYTF TGTGCCAGCAGTTACGGCGACAGGGGCTATGGCTACACCTTC
TRBJ1-1 - - TRBV19 CASSIRGPGGSTEAFF TGTGCCAGTAGTATACGGGGGCCGGGGGGGAGTACTGAAGCTTTCTTT
TRBJ2-7 TRBD2 - TRBV7-6 CASSLGSFSSGLSYEQYF TGTGCCAGCAGCTTAGGTTCGTTCTCTAGCGGGCTCTCCTACGAGCAGTACTTC
TRBJ2-7 TRBD2 - TRBV4-2 CASSQGEGTYEQYF TGTGCCAGCAGCCAAGGGGAGGGCACCTACGAGCAGTACTTC
TRBJ1-2 - - TRBV9 CASSVSVGGRINYGYTF TGTGCCAGCAGCGTATCGGTCGGGGGACGGATTAACTATGGCTACACCTTC
TRBJ2-1 TRBD1 - TRBV28 CASSFAGDRDEQFF TGTGCCAGCAGTTTCGCGGGGGACAGGGATGAGCAGTTCTTC
TRBJ2-7 TRBD1 - TRBV6-5 CASSTGQGEQYF TGTGCCAGCAGCACAGGACAGGGTGAGCAGTACTTC
TRBJ2-7 - - TRBV29-1 CSVEWGSDEQYF TGCAGCGTCGAATGGGGCTCGGACGAGCAGTACTTC
TRBJ2-7 - - TRBV4-3 CASSQDRNGNYEQYF TGCGCCAGCAGCCAAGATAGGAACGGGAACTACGAGCAGTACTTC
TRBJ1-1 - - TRBV6-5 CASSYSGAEAFF TGTGCCAGCAGTTACTCAGGGGCTGAAGCTTTCTTT
TRBJ1-5 - - TRBV28 CASRTGQIDDQPQHF TGTGCCAGCAGGACCGGACAGATAGACGATCAGCCCCAGCATTTT
TRBJ1-5 TRBD1 - TRBV2 CASTWQGDQPQHF TGTGCCAGCACGTGGCAGGGGGATCAGCCCCAGCATTTT
TRBJ2-3 - - TRBV7-9 CASSLGRLAEPQMGQYF TGTGCCAGCAGCTTAGGTAGGCTAGCCGAGCCTCAGATGGGGCAGTATTTT
TRBJ2-7 TRBD1 once TRBV27 CASSLPTGTGGFYEQYF TGTGCCAGCAGTTTACCCACCGGGACAGGGGGTTTCTACGAGCAGTACTTC
TRBJ2-5 TRBD2 once TRBV6-5 CASSYSGRGQETQYF TGTGCCAGCAGTTACAGCGGGAGGGGGCAAGAGACCCAGTACTTC
TRBJ2-1 - - TRBV27 CASSLRSGDSYNEQFF TGTGCCAGCAGTTTACGGAGCGGCGACTCCTACAATGAGCAGTTCTTC